This TCR beta chain was captured by sequencing in a study of T cells in narcolepsy (dated by TCRdb to the late 2010s). For the wider study: Patients with narcolepsy type 1 or type 2 (NT1, NT2) were enrolled in the study together with healthy control donors. To look for autoreactive T cells in narcolepsy patients that target self-antigens of hypocretin neurons (hypocretin, TRIB2), the study used TCR Vbeta sequencing to follow clonotypes in blood and CSF. Results the study describes overall, beyond this receptor: HCRT-specific and TRIB2-specific autoreactive clonotypes were highlighted in plots that compared CD4+ T cell clonotypes in CSF versus blood from the same patient. Autoreactive clonotypes were reported to be detected serially in the blood of the same patients and of different patients, but not in the blood of healthy controls. Numbers of sequenced blood memory CD4+ clonotypes were comparable, averaging approximately 38,000 in patients and roughly 32,000 in controls. No sequences matching autoreactive T cell clones were contained in some blood memory CD4+ repertoires from patients and controls.

From its cysteine to its phenylalanine, the CDR3 spans 14 amino acids. The read is trimmed to its CDR3 DNA, 42 bases read in frame from base 1. V is trimmed back by 8 bases and J by 9 bases, and the junction contains 9 bases that no gene match accounts for. CDR1 and CDR2, per the germline V gene, are MNHEY and SVGAGI. For TCR Vbeta sequencing, memory CD4+ T cells were sorted ex vivo from the peripheral blood of narcolepsy patients and healthy controls. Library preparation was by the immunoSEQ multiplex PCR assay. The immuneACCESS repertoire file appears here via TCRdb, limited to in-frame rearrangements. These files lack a portion of the clones; in checked studies, under half of the deficit traces to unresolved V genes, and the cause of the others is not known. The sample yields around 32,000 clones; 75% to 85% were counted once. Roughly 2.6% of the sample rests with the top ten. This clone appeared once. Its specific antigen is unknown. No clone much larger than this one lies a single base away; base qualities are absent.

The receptor was isolated from a human donor with narcolepsy. What was sequenced was CD45RA- memory CD4+ T cells from PBMCs. The intended sense of this specimen's cell subset or site label: memory T cells sorted ex vivo from peripheral blood. The chain is encoded by TRBV6-5 joined to TRBJ1-6; TRBD1 fits 8 bases in the junction. CDR3 reads: CASRLTGAGSPLHF. The base sequence is TGTGCCAGCCGTTTGACAGGGGCAGGTTCACCCCTCCACTTT.